A single T cell receptor (beta chain) is shown here with its context. V was cut by 3 bases and J by 14 bases, with 8 bases left in between. The CDR3 has 11 amino acids. It was with unique molecular identifiers that the TCRbeta library was prepared. MiXCR, applied by TCRdb to the PCR reads, yields one record per CDR3 protein. The table has 260,000 or so distinct CDR3 sequences, about 12% seen once. The sample belongs to a study of T-cell reconstitution after alpha-beta-depleted transplantation in children. The sample was PBMCs from the stem cell graft donor, taken from the stem cell graft. This TCR derives from a human donor who donated a stem cell graft to a child with acute lymphoblastic leukemia. The chain combines TRBV12-3 or TRBV12-4 with TRBJ1-6; weak D call: TRBD1 (6 bases). The CDR3, as DNA: TGTGCCAGCAGTTTGGGGGACACCCTCCACTTT. It codes for CASSLGDTLHF.